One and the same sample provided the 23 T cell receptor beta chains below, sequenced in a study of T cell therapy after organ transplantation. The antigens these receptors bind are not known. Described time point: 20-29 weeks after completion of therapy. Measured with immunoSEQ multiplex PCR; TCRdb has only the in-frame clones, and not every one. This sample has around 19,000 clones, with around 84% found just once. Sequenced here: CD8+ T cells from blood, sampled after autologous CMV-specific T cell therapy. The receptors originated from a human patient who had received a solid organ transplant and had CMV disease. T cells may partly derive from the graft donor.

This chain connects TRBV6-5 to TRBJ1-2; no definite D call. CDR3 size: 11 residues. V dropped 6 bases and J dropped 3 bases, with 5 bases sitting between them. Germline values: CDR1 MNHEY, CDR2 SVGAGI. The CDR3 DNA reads TGTGCCAGCAGACAGTACTATGGCTACACCTTC. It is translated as CASRQYYGYTF.

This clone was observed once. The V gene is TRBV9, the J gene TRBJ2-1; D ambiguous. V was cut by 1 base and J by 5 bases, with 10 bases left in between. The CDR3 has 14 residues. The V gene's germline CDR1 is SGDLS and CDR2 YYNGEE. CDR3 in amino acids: CASSVFGGNNEQFF. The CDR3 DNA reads TGTGCCAGCAGCGTATTCGGCGGCAACAATGAGCAGTTCTTC.

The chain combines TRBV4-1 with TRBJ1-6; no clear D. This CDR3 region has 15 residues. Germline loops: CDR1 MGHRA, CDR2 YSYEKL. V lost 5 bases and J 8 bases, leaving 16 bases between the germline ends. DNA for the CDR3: TGCGCCAGCAGCTCCAGCCCGGGGAGGGATTCACCCCTCCACTTT. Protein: CASSSSPGRDSPLHF.

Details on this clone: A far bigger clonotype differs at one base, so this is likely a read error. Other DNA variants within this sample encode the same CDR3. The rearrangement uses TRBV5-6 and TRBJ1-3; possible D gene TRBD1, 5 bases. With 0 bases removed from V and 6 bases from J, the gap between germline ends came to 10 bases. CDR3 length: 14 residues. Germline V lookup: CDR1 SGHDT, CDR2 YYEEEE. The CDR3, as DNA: TGTGCCAGCAGCTTGGGGGACGGGTTAAACACCATATATTTT. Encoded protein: CASSLGDGLNTIYF.

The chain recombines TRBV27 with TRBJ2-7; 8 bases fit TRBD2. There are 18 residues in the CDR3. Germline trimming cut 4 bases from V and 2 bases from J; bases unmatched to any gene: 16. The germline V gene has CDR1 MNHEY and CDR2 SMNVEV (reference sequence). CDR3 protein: CASSSLPGASGLTYEQYF. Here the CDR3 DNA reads TGTGCCAGCAGTTCACTCCCCGGGGCTAGCGGGCTCACCTACGAGCAGTACTTC.

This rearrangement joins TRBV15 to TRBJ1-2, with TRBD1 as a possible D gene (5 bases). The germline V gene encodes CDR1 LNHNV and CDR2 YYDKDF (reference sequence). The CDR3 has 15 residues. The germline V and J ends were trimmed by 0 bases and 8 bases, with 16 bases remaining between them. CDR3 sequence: CATSRDPGDRGGYTF. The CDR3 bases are TGTGCCACCAGCAGAGATCCCGGCGACAGAGGCGGCTACACCTTC.

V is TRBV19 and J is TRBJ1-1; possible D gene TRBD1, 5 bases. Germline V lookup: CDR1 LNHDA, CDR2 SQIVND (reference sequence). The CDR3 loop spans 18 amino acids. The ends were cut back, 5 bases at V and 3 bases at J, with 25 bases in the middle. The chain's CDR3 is CASSERRTQGVGDTEAFF. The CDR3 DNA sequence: TGTGCCAGTAGTGAGAGACGGACACAAGGGGTCGGGGACACTGAAGCTTTCTTT.

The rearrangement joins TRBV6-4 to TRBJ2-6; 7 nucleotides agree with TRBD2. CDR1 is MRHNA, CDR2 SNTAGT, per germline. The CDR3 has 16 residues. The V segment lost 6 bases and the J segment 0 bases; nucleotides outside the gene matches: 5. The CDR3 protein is CASSESSGSGANVLTF. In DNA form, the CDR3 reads TGTGCCAGCAGCGAATCTAGCGGCTCTGGGGCCAACGTCCTGACTTTC.

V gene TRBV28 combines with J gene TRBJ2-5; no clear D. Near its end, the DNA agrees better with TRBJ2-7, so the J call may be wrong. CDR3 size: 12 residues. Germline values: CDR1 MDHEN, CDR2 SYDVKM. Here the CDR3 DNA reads TGTGCCAGCAGCCCGGCGCAGTACGAGCAGTACTTC. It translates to CASSPAQYEQYF.

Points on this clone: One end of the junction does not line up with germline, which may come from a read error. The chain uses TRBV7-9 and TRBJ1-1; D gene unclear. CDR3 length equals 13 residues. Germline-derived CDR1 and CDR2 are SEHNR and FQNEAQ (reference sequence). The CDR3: CASSQAEGTEAFF. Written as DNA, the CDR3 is TGCGCCAGCAGCCAAGCCGAGGGCACTGAAGCTTTCTTT. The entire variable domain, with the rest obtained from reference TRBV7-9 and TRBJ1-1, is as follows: DTGVSQNPRHKITKRGQNVTFRCDPISEHNRLYWYRQTLGQGPEFLTYFQNEAQLEKSRLLSDRFSAERPKGSFSTLEIQRTEQGDSAMYLCASSQAEGTEAFFGQGTRLTVV.

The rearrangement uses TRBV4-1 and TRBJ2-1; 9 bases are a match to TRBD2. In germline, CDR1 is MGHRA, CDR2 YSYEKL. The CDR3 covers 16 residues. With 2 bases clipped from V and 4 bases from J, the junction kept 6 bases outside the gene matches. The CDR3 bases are TGCGCCAGCAGCCAAATAGCGGGGGACGGATACAATGAGCAGTTCTTC. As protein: CASSQIAGDGYNEQFF.

The chain's CDR3 is CASSLQGTGANVLTF. The CDR3 region has the DNA TGTGCCAGTAGCCTACAGGGGACTGGGGCCAACGTCCTGACTTTC. The V call is TRBV19, the J call TRBJ2-6; 7 bases are shared with TRBD1. Per germline, CDR1 LNHDA and CDR2 SQIVND (reference sequence). The CDR3 is 15 residues long. V lost 6 bases and J lost 2; bases outside the gene matches: 4.

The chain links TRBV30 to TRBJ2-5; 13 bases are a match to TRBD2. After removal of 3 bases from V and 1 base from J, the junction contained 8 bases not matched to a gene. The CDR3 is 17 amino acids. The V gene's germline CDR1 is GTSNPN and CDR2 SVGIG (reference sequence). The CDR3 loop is CAWRAGTSGVLQETQYF. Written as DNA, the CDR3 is TGTGCCTGGAGAGCCGGGACTAGCGGGGTACTCCAAGAGACCCAGTACTTC.

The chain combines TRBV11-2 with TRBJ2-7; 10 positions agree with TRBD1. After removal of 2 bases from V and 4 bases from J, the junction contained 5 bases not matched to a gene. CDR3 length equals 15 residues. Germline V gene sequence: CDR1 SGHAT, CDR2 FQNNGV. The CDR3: CASSLFGTGEYEQYF. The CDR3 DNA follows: TGTGCCAGCAGCTTATTTGGGACAGGGGAATACGAGCAGTACTTC. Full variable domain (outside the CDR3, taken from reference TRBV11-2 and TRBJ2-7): EAGVAQSPRYKIIEKRQSVAFWCNPISGHATLYWYQQILGQGPKLLIQFQNNGVVDDSQLPKDRFSAERLKGVDSTLKIQPAKLEDSAVYLCASSLFGTGEYEQYFGPGTRLTVT.

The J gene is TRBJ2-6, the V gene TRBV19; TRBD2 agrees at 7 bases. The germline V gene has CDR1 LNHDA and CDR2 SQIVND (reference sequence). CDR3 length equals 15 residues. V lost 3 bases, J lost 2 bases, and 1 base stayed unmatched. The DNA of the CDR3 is TGTGCCAGTAGTATCGCGGGGGCTGGGGCCAACGTCCTGACTTTC. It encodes CASSIAGAGANVLTF.

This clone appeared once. This CDR3 reads CASSAYFGGLYGYTF. The CDR3 DNA reads as TGTGCCAGCAGTGCTTACTTTGGGGGCCTCTATGGCTACACCTTC. The rearrangement joins TRBV27 to TRBJ1-2, with a tentative D call TRBD1 (6 bases). V lost 5 bases and J lost 4, with 17 bases in between. Germline-derived CDR1 and CDR2 are MNHEY and SMNVEV (reference sequence). The CDR3 has 15 residues.

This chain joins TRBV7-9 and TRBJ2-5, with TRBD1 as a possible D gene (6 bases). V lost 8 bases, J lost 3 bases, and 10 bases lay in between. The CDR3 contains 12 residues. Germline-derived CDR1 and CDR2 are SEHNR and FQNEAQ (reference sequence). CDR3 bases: TGTGCCAGCGAGACAGGAAAAGAGACCCAGTACTTC. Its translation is CASETGKETQYF.

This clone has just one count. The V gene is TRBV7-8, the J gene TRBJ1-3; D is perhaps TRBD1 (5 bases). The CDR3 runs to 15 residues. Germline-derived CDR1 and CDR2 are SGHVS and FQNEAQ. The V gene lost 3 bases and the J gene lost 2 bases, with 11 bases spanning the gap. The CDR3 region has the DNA TGTGCCAGCAGCTTGGGACCTGACCCTGGAAACACCATATATTTT. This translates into CASSLGPDPGNTIYF. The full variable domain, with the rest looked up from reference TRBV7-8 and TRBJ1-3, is GAGVSQSPRYKVAKRGQDVALRCDPISGHVSLFWYQQALGQGPEFLTYFQNEAQLDKSGLPSDRFFAERPEGSVSTLKIQRTQQEDSAVYLCASSLGPDPGNTIYFGEGSWLTVV.

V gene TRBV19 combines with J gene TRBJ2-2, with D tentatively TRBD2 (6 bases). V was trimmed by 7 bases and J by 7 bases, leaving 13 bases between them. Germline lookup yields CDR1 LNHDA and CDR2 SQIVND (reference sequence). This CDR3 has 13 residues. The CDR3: CASKAGRGGELFF. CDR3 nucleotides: TGTGCCAGTAAGGCGGGAAGGGGCGGGGAGCTGTTTTTT.

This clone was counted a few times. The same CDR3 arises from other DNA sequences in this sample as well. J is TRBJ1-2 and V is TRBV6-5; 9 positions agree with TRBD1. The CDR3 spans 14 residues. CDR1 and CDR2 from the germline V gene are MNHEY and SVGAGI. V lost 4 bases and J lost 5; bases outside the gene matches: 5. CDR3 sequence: CASSWGQGKYGYTF. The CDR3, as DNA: TGTGCCAGCAGTTGGGGACAGGGAAAATATGGCTACACCTTC.

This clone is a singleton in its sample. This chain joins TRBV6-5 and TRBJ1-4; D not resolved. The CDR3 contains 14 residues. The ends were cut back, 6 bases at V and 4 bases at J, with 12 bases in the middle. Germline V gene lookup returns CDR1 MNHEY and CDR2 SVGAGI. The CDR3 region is CASSSALLNEKLFF. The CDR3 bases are TGTGCCAGCAGCTCGGCGCTCCTTAATGAAAAACTGTTTTTT.

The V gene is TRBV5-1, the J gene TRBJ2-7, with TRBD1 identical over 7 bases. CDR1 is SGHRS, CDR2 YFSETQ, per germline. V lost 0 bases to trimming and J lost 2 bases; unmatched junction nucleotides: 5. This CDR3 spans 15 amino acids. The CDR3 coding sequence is TGCGCCAGCAGCTTGGGGGGCAGGGGGACCTACGAGCAGTACTTC. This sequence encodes CASSLGGRGTYEQYF.

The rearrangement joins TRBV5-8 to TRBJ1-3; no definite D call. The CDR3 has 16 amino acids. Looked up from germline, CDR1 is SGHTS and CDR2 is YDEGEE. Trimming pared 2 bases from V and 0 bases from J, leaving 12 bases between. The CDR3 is CASSFRVRSSGNTIYF. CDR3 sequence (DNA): TGTGCCAGCAGCTTTCGGGTCCGGAGCTCTGGAAACACCATATATTTT.